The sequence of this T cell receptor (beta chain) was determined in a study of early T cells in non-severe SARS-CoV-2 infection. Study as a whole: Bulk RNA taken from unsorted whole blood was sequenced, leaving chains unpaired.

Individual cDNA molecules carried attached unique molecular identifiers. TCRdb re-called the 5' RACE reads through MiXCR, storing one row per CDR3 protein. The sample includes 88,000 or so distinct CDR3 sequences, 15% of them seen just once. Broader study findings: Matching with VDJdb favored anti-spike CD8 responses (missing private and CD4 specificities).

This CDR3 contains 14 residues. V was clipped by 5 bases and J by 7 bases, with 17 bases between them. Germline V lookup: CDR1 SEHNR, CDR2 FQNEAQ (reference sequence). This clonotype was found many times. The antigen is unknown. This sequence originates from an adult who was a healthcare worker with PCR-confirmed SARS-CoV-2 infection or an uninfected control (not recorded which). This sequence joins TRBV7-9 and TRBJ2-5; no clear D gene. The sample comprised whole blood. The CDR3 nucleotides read TGTGCCAGCAGCCATGCGTCGGCTCGCGGGACCCAGTACTTC. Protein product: CASSHASARGTQYF.